The 6 T cell receptor beta chains presented below share a single source sample, sequenced in a study of Ad26.COV2.S vaccination and SARS-CoV-2 variants. The table came from immunoSEQ multiplex PCR; TCRdb's copy has only in-frame clones and leaves some out. Found here are fewer than 400,000 clones, over 75% of them singletons; the top ten hold 1.5% to 2%. The treatment: 15 to 20 received Ad26.COV2.S at low or high dose, single or two shots; roughly 5 received placebo; per-sample allocation not given. The samples were gathered on day 63 after the first injection of vaccine or placebo. Sequencing used peripheral blood, obtained in a trial of Ad26.COV2.S vaccine versus placebo. The receptors stem from a person aged 18 to 65 who received the Ad26.COV2.S COVID-19 vaccine or a placebo.

The V gene is TRBV27, the J gene TRBJ2-1; 9 positions agree with TRBD2. The germline V gene encodes CDR1 MNHEY and CDR2 SMNVEV (reference sequence). V was pared by 0 bases and J by 5 bases, with 11 bases of the junction left unmatched. There are 18 residues in the CDR3. The DNA of the CDR3 is TGTGCCAGCAGTTTATCGTACCTAGCGGGATACTCGAACAATGAGCAGTTCTTC. Its translation: CASSLSYLAGYSNNEQFF.

This clone has only one observation. The rearrangement uses TRBV5-1 and TRBJ2-7, with 7 bases lining up with TRBD1. Unmatched junction bases numbered 3, after V lost 4 bases and J lost 5 bases. The V gene's germline CDR1 is SGHRS and CDR2 YFSETQ. CDR3 length equals 12 residues. The CDR3 sequence: CASSKGAHEQYF. The CDR3 coding sequence is TGCGCCAGCAGCAAGGGGGCACACGAGCAGTACTTC.

This clone was picked up a small number of times. CDR3 sequence (DNA): TGTGCCAGCAGTTTGGCGCTAGCAAATACGCAGTATTTT. Amino acid sequence: CASSLALANTQYF. The chain uses TRBV12-3 or TRBV12-4 and TRBJ2-3; tentative D call: TRBD2 (5 bases). The V end was cut by 3 bases, the J end by 7 bases, with 11 bases between. This CDR3 contains 13 residues.

The chain joins TRBV30 to TRBJ2-7; perhaps TRBD2 as D (5 bases). The length of the CDR3 is 14 residues. Germline values: CDR1 GTSNPN, CDR2 SVGIG (reference sequence). V dropped 1 base and J dropped 5 bases, with 15 bases sitting between them. This chain's CDR3 is CAWSARGSFHEQYF. CDR3 in DNA: TGTGCCTGGAGTGCCCGAGGGTCTTTCCACGAGCAGTACTTC. Supplemented by reference TRBV30 and TRBJ2-7, the full variable domain reads SQTIHQWPATLVQPVGSPLSLECTVEGTSNPNLYWYRQAAGRGLQLLFYSVGIGQISSEVPQNLSASRPQDRQFILSSKKLLLSDSGFYLCAWSARGSFHEQYFGPGTRLTVT.

The J gene is TRBJ1-1, the V gene TRBV10-2, with TRBD1 as a possible D gene (6 bases). CDR3 size: 13 residues. The V gene's germline CDR1 is WSHSY and CDR2 SAAADI. The V end lost 6 bases, the J end lost 5 bases, and 13 bases lay between the germline ends. CDR3 residues: CASSVQGRTEAFF. In DNA form, the CDR3 reads TGCGCCAGCAGCGTTCAGGGGAGGACTGAAGCTTTCTTT.

The V call is TRBV5-1, the J call TRBJ2-7; weak D call: TRBD1 (6 bases). The germline CDR1 and CDR2 sequences are SGHRS and YFSETQ. Trimming left V 4 bases short and J 3 bases short, with 20 bases between. CDR3 length: 16 amino acids. CDR3 region: CASSPQPQGHVYEQYF. The CDR3 nucleotides read TGCGCCAGCAGCCCCCAGCCACAGGGCCACGTCTACGAGCAGTACTTC.